One sample yielded the 12 T cell receptor beta chains listed below, sequenced in a study of T cells after yellow fever vaccination. TCRdb analysed the 5' RACE reads with MiXCR anew, one entry per CDR3 protein. The repertoire consists of hundreds of thousands of distinct CDR3 sequences, with approximately 13% occurring once and the leading ten covering around 15%. The specimen was PBMCs, collected on the day of the yellow fever booster vaccination. These receptors were taken from a young man who received the YFV17D yellow fever vaccine.

The chain uses TRBV3-1 and TRBJ1-3; 7 bases align to TRBD1. Germline lookup yields CDR1 LGHDT and CDR2 YNNKEL (reference sequence). The CDR3 runs to 16 residues. After removal of 3 bases from V and 0 bases from J, the junction contained 5 bases not matched to a gene. The CDR3 here is CASSQTGIGSGNTIYF. CDR3 sequence (DNA): TGTGCCAGCAGCCAGACAGGGATCGGCTCTGGAAACACCATATATTTT. The variable domain in full, completed from reference TRBV3-1 and TRBJ1-3, reads DTAVSQTPKYLVTQMGNDKSIKCEQNLGHDTMYWYKQDSKKFLKIMFSYNNKELIINETVPNRFSPKSPDKAHLNLHINSLELGDSAVYFCASSQTGIGSGNTIYFGEGSWLTVV.

V and J are TRBV20-1 and TRBJ2-1, with a possible D match to TRBD1 (6 bases). Trimming cost V 3 bases and J 13 bases, with 13 bases left between them. This CDR3 has 11 amino acids. From germline, CDR1 is DFQATT and CDR2 SNEGSKA (reference sequence). The CDR3 DNA is TGCAGTGCTAGTAGTAAGGGGACACAGTTCTTC. Protein product: CSASSKGTQFF.

This clonotype turned up a few times. V is TRBV4-3 and J is TRBJ2-2, with D hard to call. In germline, CDR1 is LGHNA, CDR2 YSLEER. The V and J ends lost 2 bases and 6 bases respectively, with 7 bases between them. CDR3 size: 13 residues. CDR3 in DNA: TGCGCCAGCAGCCAACGCGTCGCCGGGGAGCTGTTTTTT. As protein: CASSQRVAGELFF.

This clonotype was observed a few times. The chain joins TRBV5-1 to TRBJ1-2, with D perhaps TRBD1 (5 bases). Germline CDR1 is SGHRS and CDR2 is YFSETQ. The CDR3 is 13 amino acids. V was cut by 0 bases and J by 8 bases, with 11 bases left in between. The CDR3 is CASSLGGAGGYTF. The DNA for the CDR3 is TGCGCCAGCAGCTTGGGGGGCGCAGGCGGCTACACCTTC. Drawing the rest from reference TRBV5-1 and TRBJ1-2, the complete variable domain is KAGVTQTPRYLIKTRGQQVTLSCSPISGHRSVSWYQQTPGQGLQFLFEYFSETQRNKGNFPGRFSGRQFSNSRSEMNVSTLELGDSALYLCASSLGGAGGYTFGSGTRLTVV.

This clonotype was counted only a few times. The rearrangement links TRBV29-1 to TRBJ2-1, with 8 bases fitting TRBD2. Per the germline V gene, CDR1 is SQVTM and CDR2 is ANQGSEA. The CDR3 spans 16 residues. Germline trimming cut 1 base from V and 8 bases from J; bases unmatched to any gene: 13. The CDR3 spells CSVEVDREGLDHEQFF. The CDR3 nucleotides read TGCAGCGTTGAAGTGGATCGGGAGGGCCTCGACCATGAGCAGTTCTTC.

A few counts support this clonotype. This CDR3 reads CASSVVRGNTGELFF. The CDR3 nucleotides read TGTGCCAGCAGTGTAGTACGGGGCAACACCGGGGAGCTGTTTTTT. The rearrangement joins TRBV2 to TRBJ2-2; D is perhaps TRBD1 or TRBD2 (5 bases each). From germline, CDR1 is SNHLY and CDR2 FYNNEI. Deletions cut 4 bases from V and 2 bases from J, with 11 bases between. The CDR3 contains 15 residues.

This clonotype has only a few counts. The chain recombines TRBV2 with TRBJ2-7; D might be TRBD1 (5 bases). Per germline, CDR1 SNHLY and CDR2 FYNNEI. This CDR3 region has 11 residues. V shed 11 bases and J shed 2 bases, with 10 bases lying between them. The CDR3 loop reads CAVGRAYEQYF. CDR3 in DNA: TGTGCCGTCGGCAGGGCCTACGAGCAGTACTTC.

This clonotype was found a few times. The rearrangement joins TRBV20-1 to TRBJ2-5; D gene unclear. V was trimmed by 5 bases and J by 2 bases, leaving 18 bases between them. CDR3 length equals 15 residues. Germline CDR1 and CDR2: DFQATT and SNEGSKA (reference sequence). The CDR3 DNA follows: TGCAGTGCTGGCACTGTGGTCGCCGTTCAAGAGACCCAGTACTTC. Translated, it gives CSAGTVVAVQETQYF.

There are many counts of this clonotype. This chain's CDR3 is CSASHPGTHSYEQYF. CDR3 sequence (DNA): TGCAGTGCTAGTCACCCGGGTACCCACTCCTACGAGCAGTACTTC. The chain joins TRBV20-1 to TRBJ2-7; D ambiguous. V lost 3 bases, J lost 0 bases, and 15 bases lay in between. The CDR3 has 15 amino acids. Germline CDR1 reads DFQATT; CDR2 reads SNEGSKA (reference sequence).

The CDR3 sequence: CASSLLGRSDTQYF. The CDR3 DNA is TGTGCCAGCAGCTTGCTAGGACGGTCAGATACGCAGTATTTT. The V call is TRBV7-2, the J call TRBJ2-3; D unresolved. The V end lost 3 bases, the J end lost 4 bases, and 11 bases lay between the germline ends. The germline V gene encodes CDR1 SGHTA and CDR2 FQGNSA. The CDR3 runs to 14 residues.

This clonotype has only a few counts. The rearrangement joins TRBV10-3 to TRBJ2-5, with 7 bases lining up with TRBD2. The CDR3 loop spans 13 amino acids. CDR1 and CDR2 (germline): ENHRY, SYGVKD. With V trimmed by 6 bases and J by 5 bases, 6 bases remained unmatched. CDR3 region: CAIRSGGTETQYF. The CDR3 DNA reads as TGTGCCATCAGGTCGGGGGGTACCGAGACCCAGTACTTC.

The gene calls are TRBV29-1 and TRBJ2-7, with D maybe TRBD1 (6 bases). Trimming shortened V by 3 bases and J by 7 bases, and 19 bases separated the two germline ends. The CDR3 covers 14 residues. Germline CDR1 SQVTM, CDR2 ANQGSEA. In nucleotides, the CDR3 is TGCAGCGTTGATCTGACAGGACCCAATGGGGAGCAGTACTTC. Translated, it gives CSVDLTGPNGEQYF.